This T cell receptor (beta chain) was captured in a study of OX40 agonist ivuxolimab in advanced cancers. The table came from immunoSEQ multiplex PCR; TCRdb's copy has only in-frame clones and leaves some out. The data hold some 19,000 clones, with 79% observed a single time. The germline V gene has CDR1 SGHRS and CDR2 YFSETQ. The CDR3 is 14 amino acids. After removal of 0 bases from V and 6 bases from J, the junction contained 5 bases not matched to a gene. Blood sampling was done at baseline, cycle 4 day 1, and cycle 7 day 1. The V call is TRBV5-1, the J call TRBJ1-2; 7 bases line up with TRBD1. The TCR comes from an adult with an advanced solid tumor such as melanoma, head and neck, liver or kidney cancer. The specimen was CD4+ or CD8+ T cells sorted from blood, collected in a trial of the OX40 agonist ivuxolimab. The CDR3 loop reads CASSLGTGDDGYTF. The CDR3, as DNA: TGCGCCAGCAGCTTGGGGACAGGCGACGATGGCTACACCTTC.